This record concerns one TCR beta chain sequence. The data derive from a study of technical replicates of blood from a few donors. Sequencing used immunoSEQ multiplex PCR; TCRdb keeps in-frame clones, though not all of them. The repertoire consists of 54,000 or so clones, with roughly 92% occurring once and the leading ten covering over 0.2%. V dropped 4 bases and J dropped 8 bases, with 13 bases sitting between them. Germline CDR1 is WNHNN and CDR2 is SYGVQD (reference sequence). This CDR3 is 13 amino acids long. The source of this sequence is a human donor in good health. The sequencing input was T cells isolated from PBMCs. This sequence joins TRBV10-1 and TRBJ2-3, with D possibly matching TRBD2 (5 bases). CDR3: CASSGSPRGTQYF. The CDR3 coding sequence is TGCGCCAGCAGTGGAAGCCCCCGGGGTACGCAGTATTTT.